This T cell receptor (beta chain) was captured by sequencing in a study of cytomegalovirus exposure and HLA in healthy donors. Primers: 60 Vbeta forward and 13 Jbeta reverse. The protocol was immunoSEQ multiplex PCR, while the TCRdb copy is restricted to in-frame clones and leaves out a portion. This table holds nearly 200,000 clones, 60% to 80% found once. The CDR3 extends over 13 amino acids. Deletions cut 2 bases from V and 9 bases from J, with 12 bases between. Looked up from germline, CDR1 is SGHRS and CDR2 is YFSETQ. The clonotype comes from a woman in her twenties or thirties in good health and CMV-seropositive. The chain has TRBV5-1 and TRBJ2-1; TRBD2 might be the D (5 bases). The material sequenced was PBMCs. The CDR3 here is CASSFLASGEQFF. The CDR3 coding sequence is TGCGCCAGCAGCTTCCTAGCCTCGGGTGAGCAGTTCTTC. The whole variable domain, filled in from reference TRBV5-1 and TRBJ2-1, reads KAGVTQTPRYLIKTRGQQVTLSCSPISGHRSVSWYQQTPGQGLQFLFEYFSETQRNKGNFPGRFSGRQFSNSRSEMNVSTLELGDSALYLCASSFLASGEQFFGPGTRLTVL.